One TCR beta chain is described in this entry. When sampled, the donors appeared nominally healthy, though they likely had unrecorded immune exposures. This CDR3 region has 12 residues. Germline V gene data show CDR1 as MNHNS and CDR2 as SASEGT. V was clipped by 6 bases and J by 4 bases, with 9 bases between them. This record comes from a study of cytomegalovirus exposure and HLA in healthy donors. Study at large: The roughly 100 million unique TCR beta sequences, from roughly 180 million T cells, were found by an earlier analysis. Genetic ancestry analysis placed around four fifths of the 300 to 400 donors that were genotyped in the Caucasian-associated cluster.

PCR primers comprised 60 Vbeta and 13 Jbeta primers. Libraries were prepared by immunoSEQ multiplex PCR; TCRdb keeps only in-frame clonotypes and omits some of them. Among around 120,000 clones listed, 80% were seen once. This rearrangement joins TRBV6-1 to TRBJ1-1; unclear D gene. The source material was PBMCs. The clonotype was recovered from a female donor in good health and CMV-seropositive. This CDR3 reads CASRREGTEAFF. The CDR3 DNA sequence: TGTGCCAGCAGACGGGAGGGCACTGAAGCTTTCTTT.